These 12 T cell receptor beta chains were all obtained from the same sample, sequenced in a study of vaccination effects on CD4 cells after COVID-19. Antigen-specific CD4+ T cells expanded by the ViraFEST assay with viral peptide pools were then sequenced. The culture ran for around ten days before CD4+ T cells were isolated. Vaccination of participants consisted of two doses of either the BNT162b2 or mRNA-1273 vaccine. Clones were read by immunoSEQ multiplex PCR, and TCRdb kept only the in-frame ones, dropping some. The sample records more than 60,000 clones, about 67% being singletons. Their recognized antigens are unknown. Sample: CD4+ T cells from PBMCs cultured with HCoV-229E spike peptides, taken after COVID-19 vaccination. The receptors were gathered from a human donor who received a COVID-19 vaccine.

This sequence joins TRBV6-5 and TRBJ1-4; D perhaps matches TRBD1 (5 bases). Germline V lookup: CDR1 MNHEY, CDR2 SVGAGI. This CDR3 is built from 13 residues. The V end was cut by 10 bases, the J end by 8 bases, with 17 bases between. This CDR3 reads CATLDSLKEKLFF. The CDR3 DNA is TGTGCCACCCTCGACAGTCTCAAGGAAAAACTGTTTTTT.

The genes are TRBV7-9 and TRBJ1-3; D gene unclear. CDR1 SEHNR and CDR2 FQNEAQ come from the germline V gene (reference sequence). V was clipped by 5 bases and J by 2 bases, with 10 bases between them. This CDR3 contains 14 residues. The CDR3 region is CASSPPDPGNTIYF. The DNA for the CDR3 is TGTGCCAGCAGCCCACCGGACCCTGGAAACACCATATATTTT.

This clone was detected only once. CDR3 sequence: CASSLAKVGSGANVLTF. The CDR3 DNA follows: TGTGCCAGCAGCTTGGCCAAAGTAGGCTCTGGGGCCAACGTCCTGACTTTC. The rearrangement joins TRBV5-8 to TRBJ2-6, with D uncertain. This CDR3 region has 17 residues. Germline V gene data show CDR1 as SGHTS and CDR2 as YDEGEE. V was cut by 0 bases and J by 0 bases, with 10 bases left in between.

In its sample, this clone was seen a few times. The rearrangement joins TRBV18 to TRBJ2-2; D possibly matches TRBD1 or TRBD2 (5 bases each). There are 16 residues in the CDR3. CDR1 and CDR2 (germline): KGHSH, LQKENI. V lost 1 base to trimming and J lost 5 bases, with 14 bases between them. The CDR3 DNA sequence: TGTGCCAGCTCACCACGGTCTCAGGGACCGACCGGGGAGCTGTTTTTT. It translates to CASSPRSQGPTGELFF.

This clone turned up a few times. V is TRBV6-5 and J is TRBJ1-2, with unresolved D. The germline CDR1 and CDR2 sequences are MNHEY and SVGAGI. Deletions cut 1 base from V and 8 bases from J, with 11 bases between. There are 13 residues in the CDR3. The CDR3 is CASSYFRERGYTF. The DNA of the CDR3 is TGTGCCAGCAGTTACTTTAGGGAGCGCGGCTACACCTTC.

The V gene is TRBV5-1, the J gene TRBJ2-2; D gene unclear. CDR3 size: 14 residues. Per the germline V gene, CDR1 is SGHRS and CDR2 is YFSETQ. Between the trimmed V and J ends, which lost 2 bases and 5 bases, there was a span of 10 bases. The CDR3 coding sequence is TGCGCCAGCAGCTTATCAGGTTCGACCGGGGAGCTGTTTTTT. It specifies CASSLSGSTGELFF.

The J gene is TRBJ2-5, the V gene TRBV5-1; a possible D gene is TRBD1 (5 bases). V lost 0 bases, J lost 4 bases, and 16 bases lay in between. CDR1 and CDR2 from the germline V gene are SGHRS and YFSETQ. The CDR3 totals 16 residues. In DNA form, the CDR3 reads TGCGCCAGCAGCTTGGGGCAGGGTGTCTTTAGAGAGACCCAGTACTTC. The encoded protein is CASSLGQGVFRETQYF.

The rearrangement joins TRBV5-1 to TRBJ1-2; no reliable D call. In germline, CDR1 is SGHRS, CDR2 YFSETQ. This CDR3 is 14 amino acids long. The V end lost 0 bases, the J end lost 4 bases, and 10 bases lay between the germline ends. This CDR3 is CASSLAVGSYGYTF. The CDR3 bases are TGCGCCAGCAGCTTGGCGGTAGGGAGCTATGGCTACACCTTC.

This clone was seen a handful of times. This sequence joins TRBV19 and TRBJ1-1; D unclear. The V end was cut by 3 bases, the J end by 0 bases, with 8 bases between. The CDR3 covers 14 residues. Germline V gene lookup returns CDR1 LNHDA and CDR2 SQIVND (reference sequence). CDR3 nucleotide sequence: TGTGCCAGTAGTATTGGGGTAGTGAACACTGAAGCTTTCTTT. Translation gives CASSIGVVNTEAFF.

This clone appeared once. The rearrangement links TRBV20-1 to TRBJ1-3, with D uncertain. The CDR3 contains 12 residues. Deletions cut 5 bases from V and 0 bases from J, with 5 bases between. Germline V gene sequence: CDR1 DFQATT, CDR2 SNEGSKA (reference sequence). The CDR3 here is CSARGSGNTIYF. The CDR3 DNA reads TGCAGTGCTCGTGGCTCTGGAAACACCATATATTTT.

The CDR3 spells CASLKTGMVFNEQFF. Here the CDR3 DNA reads TGTGCCAGCCTCAAGACAGGGATGGTTTTTAATGAGCAGTTCTTC. The rearrangement links TRBV6-6 to TRBJ2-1; TRBD1 matches at 7 bases. Germline CDR1 MNHNY, CDR2 SVGAGI (reference sequence). Losses at the gene ends were 8 bases for V and 7 bases for J; bases not matched to a gene: 14. This CDR3 is built from 15 residues.

The chain uses TRBV6-6 and TRBJ1-1; D is unresolved. Germline values: CDR1 MNHNY, CDR2 SVGAGI (reference sequence). The CDR3 extends over 12 amino acids. V was clipped by 0 bases and J by 11 bases, with 10 bases between them. The CDR3: CASSYSKREAFF. The DNA of the CDR3 is TGTGCCAGCAGTTACTCGAAGAGGGAGGCTTTCTTT.